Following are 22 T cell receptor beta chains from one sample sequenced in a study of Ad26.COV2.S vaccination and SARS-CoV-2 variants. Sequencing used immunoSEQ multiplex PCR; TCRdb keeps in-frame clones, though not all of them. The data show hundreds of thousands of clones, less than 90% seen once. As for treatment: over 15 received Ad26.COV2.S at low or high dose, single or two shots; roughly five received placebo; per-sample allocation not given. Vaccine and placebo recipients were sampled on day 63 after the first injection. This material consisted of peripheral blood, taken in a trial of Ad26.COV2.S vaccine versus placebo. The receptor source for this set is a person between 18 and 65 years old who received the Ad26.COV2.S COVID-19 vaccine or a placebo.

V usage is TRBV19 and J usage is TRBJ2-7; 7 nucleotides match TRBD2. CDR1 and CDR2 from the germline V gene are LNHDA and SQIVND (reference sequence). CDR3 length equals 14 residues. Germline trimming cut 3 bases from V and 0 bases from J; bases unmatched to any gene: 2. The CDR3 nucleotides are TGTGCCAGTAGTATCCGGGAGGCCTCCTACGAGCAGTACTTC. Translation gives CASSIREASYEQYF.

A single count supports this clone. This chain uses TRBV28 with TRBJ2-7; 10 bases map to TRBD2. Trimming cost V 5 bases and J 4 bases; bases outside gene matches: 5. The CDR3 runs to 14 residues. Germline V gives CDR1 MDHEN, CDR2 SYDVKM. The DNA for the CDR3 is TGTGCCAGCAGTCAAGGACTAGCGGCGTACGAGCAGTACTTC. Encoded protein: CASSQGLAAYEQYF. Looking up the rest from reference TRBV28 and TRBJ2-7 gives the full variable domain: DVKVTQSSRYLVKRTGEKVFLECVQDMDHENMFWYRQDPGLGLRLIYFSYDVKMKEKGDIPEGYSVSREKKERFSLILESASTNQTSMYLCASSQGLAAYEQYFGPGTRLTVT.

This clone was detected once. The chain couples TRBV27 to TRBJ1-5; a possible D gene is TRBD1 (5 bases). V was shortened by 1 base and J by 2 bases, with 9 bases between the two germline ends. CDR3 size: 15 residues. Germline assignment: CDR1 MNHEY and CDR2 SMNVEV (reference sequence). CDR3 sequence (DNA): TGTGCCAGCAGTTTATTCTTGGGGGGCAATCAGCCCCAGCATTTT. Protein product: CASSLFLGGNQPQHF.

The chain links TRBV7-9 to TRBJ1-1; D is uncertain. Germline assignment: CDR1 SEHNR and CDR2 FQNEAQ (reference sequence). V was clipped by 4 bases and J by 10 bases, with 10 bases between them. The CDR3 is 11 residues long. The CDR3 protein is CASSSARGAFF. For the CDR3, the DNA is TGTGCCAGCAGCTCAGCACGCGGAGCTTTCTTT.

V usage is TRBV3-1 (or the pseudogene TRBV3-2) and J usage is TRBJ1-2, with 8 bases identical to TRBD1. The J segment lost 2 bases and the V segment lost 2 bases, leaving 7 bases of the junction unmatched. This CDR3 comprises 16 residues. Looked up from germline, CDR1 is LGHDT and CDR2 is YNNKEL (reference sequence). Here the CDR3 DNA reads TGTGCCAGCAGCCAACTAGCCGGGACAGGAAACTATGGCTACACCTTC. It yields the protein CASSQLAGTGNYGYTF.

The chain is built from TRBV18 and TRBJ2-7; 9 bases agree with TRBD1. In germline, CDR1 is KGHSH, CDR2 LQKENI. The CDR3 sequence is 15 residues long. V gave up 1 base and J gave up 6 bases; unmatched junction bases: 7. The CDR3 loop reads CASSPLSTGGLEQYF. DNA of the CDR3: TGTGCCAGCTCACCACTTTCGACAGGGGGGCTCGAGCAGTACTTC.

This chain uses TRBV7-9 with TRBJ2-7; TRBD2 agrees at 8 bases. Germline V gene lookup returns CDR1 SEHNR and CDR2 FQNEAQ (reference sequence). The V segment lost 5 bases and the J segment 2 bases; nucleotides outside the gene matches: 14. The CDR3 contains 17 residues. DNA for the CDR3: TGTGCCAGCAGCCCGGACGTCGGACTAGCTATCCCCTACGAGCAGTACTTC. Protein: CASSPDVGLAIPYEQYF.

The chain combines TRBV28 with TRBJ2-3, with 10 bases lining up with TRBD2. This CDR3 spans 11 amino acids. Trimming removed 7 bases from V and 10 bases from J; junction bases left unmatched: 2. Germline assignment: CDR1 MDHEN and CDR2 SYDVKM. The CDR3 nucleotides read TGTGCCAGCAAACTAGCGGGATCGCAGTATTTT. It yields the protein CASKLAGSQYF. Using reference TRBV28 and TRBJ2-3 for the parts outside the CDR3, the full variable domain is DVKVTQSSRYLVKRTGEKVFLECVQDMDHENMFWYRQDPGLGLRLIYFSYDVKMKEKGDIPEGYSVSREKKERFSLILESASTNQTSMYLCASKLAGSQYFGPGTRLTVL.

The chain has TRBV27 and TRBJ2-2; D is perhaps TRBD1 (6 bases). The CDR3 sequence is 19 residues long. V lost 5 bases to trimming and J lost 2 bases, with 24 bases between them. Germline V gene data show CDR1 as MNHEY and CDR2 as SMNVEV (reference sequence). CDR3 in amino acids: CASSLFWTARGGNTGELFF. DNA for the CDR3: TGTGCCAGCAGTCTCTTTTGGACAGCTAGGGGTGGAAACACCGGGGAGCTGTTTTTT.

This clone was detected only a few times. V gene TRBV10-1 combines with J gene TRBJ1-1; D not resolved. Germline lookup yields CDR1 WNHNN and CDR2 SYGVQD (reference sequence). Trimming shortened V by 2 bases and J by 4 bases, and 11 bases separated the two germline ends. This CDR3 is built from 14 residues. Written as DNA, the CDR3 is TGCGCCAGCAGTGAGCGTGGAGGGAGCACTGAAGCTTTCTTT. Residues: CASSERGGSTEAFF.

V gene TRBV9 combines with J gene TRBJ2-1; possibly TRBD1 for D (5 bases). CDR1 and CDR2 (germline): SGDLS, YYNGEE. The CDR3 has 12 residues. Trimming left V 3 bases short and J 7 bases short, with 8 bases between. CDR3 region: CASSAAGNEQFF. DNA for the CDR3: TGTGCCAGCAGCGCAGCAGGGAATGAGCAGTTCTTC.

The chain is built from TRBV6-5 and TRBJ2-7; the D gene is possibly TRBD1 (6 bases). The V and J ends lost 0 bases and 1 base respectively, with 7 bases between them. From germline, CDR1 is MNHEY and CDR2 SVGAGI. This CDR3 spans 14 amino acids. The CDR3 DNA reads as TGTGCCAGCAGTTACTCGGACAGTTCCTACGAGCAGTACTTC. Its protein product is CASSYSDSSYEQYF.

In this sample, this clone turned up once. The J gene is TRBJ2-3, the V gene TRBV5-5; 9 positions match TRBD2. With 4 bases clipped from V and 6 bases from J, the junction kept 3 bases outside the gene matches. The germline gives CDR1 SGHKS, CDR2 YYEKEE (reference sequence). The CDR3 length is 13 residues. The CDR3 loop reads CASSTRGGDTQYF. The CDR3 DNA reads TGTGCCAGCAGCACGCGGGGGGGCGATACGCAGTATTTT.

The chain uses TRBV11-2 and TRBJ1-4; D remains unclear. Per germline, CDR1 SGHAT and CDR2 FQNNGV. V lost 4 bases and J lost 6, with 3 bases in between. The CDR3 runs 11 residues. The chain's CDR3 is CASSSHEKLFF. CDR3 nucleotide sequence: TGTGCCAGCAGCTCCCATGAAAAACTGTTTTTT.

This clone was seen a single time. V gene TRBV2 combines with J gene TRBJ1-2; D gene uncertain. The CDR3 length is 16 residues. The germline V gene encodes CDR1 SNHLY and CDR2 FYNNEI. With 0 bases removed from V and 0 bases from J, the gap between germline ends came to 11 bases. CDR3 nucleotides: TGTGCCAGCAGTGAAGCGTACAGCCCCGCTAACTATGGCTACACCTTC. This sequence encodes CASSEAYSPANYGYTF.

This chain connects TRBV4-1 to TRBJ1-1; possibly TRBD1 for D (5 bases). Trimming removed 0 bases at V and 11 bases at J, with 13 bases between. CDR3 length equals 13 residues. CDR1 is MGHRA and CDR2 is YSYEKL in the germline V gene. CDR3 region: CASSQDRGRVAFF. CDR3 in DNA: TGCGCCAGCAGCCAAGATAGGGGCAGGGTTGCTTTCTTT.

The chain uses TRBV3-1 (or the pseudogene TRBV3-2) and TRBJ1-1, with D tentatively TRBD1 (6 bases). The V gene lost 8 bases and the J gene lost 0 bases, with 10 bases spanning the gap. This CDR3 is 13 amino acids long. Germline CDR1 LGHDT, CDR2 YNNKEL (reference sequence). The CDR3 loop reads CASSDSLNTEAFF. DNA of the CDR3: TGTGCCAGCTCGGACAGTCTGAACACTGAAGCTTTCTTT.

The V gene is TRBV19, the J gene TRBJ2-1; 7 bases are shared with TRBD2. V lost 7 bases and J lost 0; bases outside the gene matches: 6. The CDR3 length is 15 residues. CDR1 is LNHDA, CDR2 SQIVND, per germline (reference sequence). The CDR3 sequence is CASIEAGNSYNEQFF. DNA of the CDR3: TGTGCCAGTATAGAAGCGGGGAACTCCTACAATGAGCAGTTCTTC.

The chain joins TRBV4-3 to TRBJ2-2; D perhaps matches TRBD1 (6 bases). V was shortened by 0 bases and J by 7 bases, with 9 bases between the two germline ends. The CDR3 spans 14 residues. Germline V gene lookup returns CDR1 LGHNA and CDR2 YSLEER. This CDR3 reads CASSQDRGIGELFF. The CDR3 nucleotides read TGCGCCAGCAGCCAAGACAGGGGCATCGGGGAGCTGTTTTTT.

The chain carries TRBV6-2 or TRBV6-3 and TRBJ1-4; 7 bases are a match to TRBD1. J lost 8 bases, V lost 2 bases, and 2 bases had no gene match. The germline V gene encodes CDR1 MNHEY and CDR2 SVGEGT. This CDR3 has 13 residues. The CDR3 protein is CASSYGGQEKLFF. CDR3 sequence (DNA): TGTGCCAGCAGTTACGGGGGACAGGAAAAACTGTTTTTT.

This CDR3 is CAWSSGVWNTEAFF. The CDR3 DNA is TGTGCCTGGAGTAGTGGGGTGTGGAACACTGAAGCTTTCTTT. The rearrangement links TRBV30 to TRBJ1-1; D call uncertain. The CDR3 runs to 14 residues. The germline gives CDR1 GTSNPN, CDR2 SVGIG (reference sequence). Trimming shortened V by 2 bases and J by 1 base, and 11 bases separated the two germline ends.

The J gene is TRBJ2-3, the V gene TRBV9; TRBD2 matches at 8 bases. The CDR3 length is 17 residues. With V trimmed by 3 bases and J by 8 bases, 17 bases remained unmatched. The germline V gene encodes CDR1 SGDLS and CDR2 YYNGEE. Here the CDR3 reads CASSAAGGGGRRGTQYF. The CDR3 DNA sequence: TGTGCCAGCAGCGCGGCAGGTGGCGGGGGGAGAAGGGGTACGCAGTATTTT.